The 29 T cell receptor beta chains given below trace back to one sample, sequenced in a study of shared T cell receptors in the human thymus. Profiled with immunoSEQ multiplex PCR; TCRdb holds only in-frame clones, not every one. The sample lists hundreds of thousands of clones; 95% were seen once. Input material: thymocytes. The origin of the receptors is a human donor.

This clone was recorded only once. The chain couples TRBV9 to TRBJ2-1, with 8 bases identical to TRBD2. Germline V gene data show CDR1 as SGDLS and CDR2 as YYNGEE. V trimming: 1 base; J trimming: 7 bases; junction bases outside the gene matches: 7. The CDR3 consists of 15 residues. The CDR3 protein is CASSVSSGSENEQFF. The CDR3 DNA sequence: TGTGCCAGCAGCGTATCCAGCGGGAGTGAAAATGAGCAGTTCTTC.

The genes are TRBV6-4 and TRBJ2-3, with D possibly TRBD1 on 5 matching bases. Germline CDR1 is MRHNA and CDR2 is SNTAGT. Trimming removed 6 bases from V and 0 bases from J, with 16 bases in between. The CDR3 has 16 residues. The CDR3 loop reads CASSDSHTPSTDTQYF. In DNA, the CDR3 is TGTGCCAGCAGCGACAGTCATACCCCAAGCACAGATACGCAGTATTTT.

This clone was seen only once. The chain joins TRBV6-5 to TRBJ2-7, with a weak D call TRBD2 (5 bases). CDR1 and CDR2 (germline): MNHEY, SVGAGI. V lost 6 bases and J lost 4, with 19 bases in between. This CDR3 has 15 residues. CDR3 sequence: CASSTPEGAKYEQYF. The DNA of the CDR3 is TGTGCCAGCAGCACTCCTGAGGGCGCGAAGTACGAGCAGTACTTC.

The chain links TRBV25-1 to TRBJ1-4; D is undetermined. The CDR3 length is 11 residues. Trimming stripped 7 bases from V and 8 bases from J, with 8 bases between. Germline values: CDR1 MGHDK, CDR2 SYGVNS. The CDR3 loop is CASTGQEKLFF. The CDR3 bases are TGTGCCAGCACCGGTCAAGAAAAACTGTTTTTT. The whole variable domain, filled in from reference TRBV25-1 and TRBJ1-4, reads EADIYQTPRYLVIGTGKKITLECSQTMGHDKMYWYQQDPGMELHLIHYSYGVNSTEKGDLSSESTVSRIRTEHFPLTLESARPSHTSQYLCASTGQEKLFFGSGTQLSVL.

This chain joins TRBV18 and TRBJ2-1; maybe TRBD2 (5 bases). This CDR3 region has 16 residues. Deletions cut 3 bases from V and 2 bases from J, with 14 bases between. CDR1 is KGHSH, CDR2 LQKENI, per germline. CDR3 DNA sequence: TGTGCCAGCTCACCCAACACTAGAATCACCTACAATGAGCAGTTCTTC. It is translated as CASSPNTRITYNEQFF.

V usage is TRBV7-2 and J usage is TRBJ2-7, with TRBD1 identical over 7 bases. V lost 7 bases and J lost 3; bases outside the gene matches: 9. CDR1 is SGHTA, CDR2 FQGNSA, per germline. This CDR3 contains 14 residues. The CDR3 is CASTDRVKCYEQYF. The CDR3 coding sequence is TGTGCCAGCACCGACAGGGTGAAATGCTACGAGCAGTACTTC.

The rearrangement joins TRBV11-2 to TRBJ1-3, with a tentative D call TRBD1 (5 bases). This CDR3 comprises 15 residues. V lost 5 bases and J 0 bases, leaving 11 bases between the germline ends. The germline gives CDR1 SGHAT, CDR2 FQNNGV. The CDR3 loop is CASSPRVSSGNTIYF. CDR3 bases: TGTGCCAGCAGCCCCAGGGTGAGCTCTGGAAACACCATATATTTT.

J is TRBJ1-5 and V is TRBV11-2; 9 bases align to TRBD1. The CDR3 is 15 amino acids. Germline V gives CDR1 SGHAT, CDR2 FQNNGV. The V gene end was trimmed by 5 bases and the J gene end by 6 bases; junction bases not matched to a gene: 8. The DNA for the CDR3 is TGTGCCAGCAGCCTGGGACAGGGTTCGGTTCAGCCCCAGCATTTT. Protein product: CASSLGQGSVQPQHF.

The CDR3 DNA reads TGTGCCAGCAGGCCTCAAACAGGGGACCCGTACGAGCAGTACTTC. This encodes CASRPQTGDPYEQYF. The chain employs TRBV28 and TRBJ2-7, with TRBD1 identical over 7 bases. The CDR3 sequence is 15 residues long. Trimming removed 6 bases from V and 4 bases from J; junction bases left unmatched: 12. The V gene's germline CDR1 is MDHEN and CDR2 SYDVKM.

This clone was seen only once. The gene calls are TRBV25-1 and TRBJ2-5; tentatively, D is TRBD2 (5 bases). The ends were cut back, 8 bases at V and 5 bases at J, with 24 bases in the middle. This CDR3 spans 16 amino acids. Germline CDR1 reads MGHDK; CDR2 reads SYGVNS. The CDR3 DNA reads TGTGCCAGCCGAGAAGGAGGATTGACCGTAGGGGAGACCCAGTACTTC. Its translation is CASREGGLTVGETQYF.

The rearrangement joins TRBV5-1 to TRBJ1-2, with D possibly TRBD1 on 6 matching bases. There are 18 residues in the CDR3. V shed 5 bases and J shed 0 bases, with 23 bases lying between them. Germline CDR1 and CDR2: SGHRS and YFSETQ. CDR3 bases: TGCGCCAGCAGTGGAGGACCGGTACAGGGCCCTACTAACTATGGCTACACCTTC. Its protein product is CASSGGPVQGPTNYGYTF. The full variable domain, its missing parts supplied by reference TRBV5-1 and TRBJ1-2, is KAGVTQTPRYLIKTRGQQVTLSCSPISGHRSVSWYQQTPGQGLQFLFEYFSETQRNKGNFPGRFSGRQFSNSRSEMNVSTLELGDSALYLCASSGGPVQGPTNYGYTFGSGTRLTVV.

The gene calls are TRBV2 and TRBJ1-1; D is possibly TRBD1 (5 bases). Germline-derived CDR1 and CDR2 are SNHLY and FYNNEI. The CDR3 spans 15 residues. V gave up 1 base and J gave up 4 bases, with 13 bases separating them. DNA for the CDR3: TGTGCCAGCAGTGAAGGGGGCGCGCGCTCCACTGAAGCTTTCTTT. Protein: CASSEGGARSTEAFF.

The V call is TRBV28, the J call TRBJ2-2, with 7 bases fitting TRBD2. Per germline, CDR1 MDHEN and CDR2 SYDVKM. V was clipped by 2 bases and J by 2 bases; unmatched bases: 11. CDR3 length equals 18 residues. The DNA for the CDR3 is TGTGCCAGCAGTTTACGACTAGCCACGGGATTAAACACCGGGGAGCTGTTTTTT. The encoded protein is CASSLRLATGLNTGELFF.

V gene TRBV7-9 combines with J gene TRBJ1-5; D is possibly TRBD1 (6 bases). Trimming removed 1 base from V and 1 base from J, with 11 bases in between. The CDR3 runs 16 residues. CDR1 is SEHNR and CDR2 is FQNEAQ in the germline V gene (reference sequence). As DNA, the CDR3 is TGTGCCAGCAGCTTAGGTGGCAGGGGCAGCAATCAGCCCCAGCATTTT. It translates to CASSLGGRGSNQPQHF.

The CDR3 DNA sequence: TGTGCCAGCAGTCTGACGGGTCAGCCCCAGCATTTT. Protein sequence: CASSLTGQPQHF. The J gene is TRBJ1-5, the V gene TRBV2; D uncertain. The CDR3 runs 12 residues. Trimming shortened V by 5 bases and J by 6 bases, and 8 bases separated the two germline ends. Germline loops: CDR1 SNHLY, CDR2 FYNNEI.

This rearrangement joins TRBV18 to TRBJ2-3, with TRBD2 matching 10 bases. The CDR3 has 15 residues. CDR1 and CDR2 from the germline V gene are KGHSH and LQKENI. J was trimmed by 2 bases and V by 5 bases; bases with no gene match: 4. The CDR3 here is CASSSGLAATDTQYF. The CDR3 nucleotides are TGTGCCAGCTCATCCGGACTAGCGGCCACAGATACGCAGTATTTT.

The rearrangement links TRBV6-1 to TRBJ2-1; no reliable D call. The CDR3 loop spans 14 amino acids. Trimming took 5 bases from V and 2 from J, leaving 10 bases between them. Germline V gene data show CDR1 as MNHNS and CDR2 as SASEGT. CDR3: CASSTRRPYNEQFF. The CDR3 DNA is TGTGCCAGCAGTACGCGGCGCCCCTACAATGAGCAGTTCTTC.

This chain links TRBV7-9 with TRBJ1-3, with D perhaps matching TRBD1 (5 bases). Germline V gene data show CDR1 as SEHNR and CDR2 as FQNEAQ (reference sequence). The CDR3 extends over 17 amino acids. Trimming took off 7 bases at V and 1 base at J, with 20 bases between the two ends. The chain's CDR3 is CASNRGSPGESGNTIYF. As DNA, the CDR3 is TGTGCCAGCAACCGTGGGTCTCCGGGGGAATCTGGAAACACCATATATTTT.

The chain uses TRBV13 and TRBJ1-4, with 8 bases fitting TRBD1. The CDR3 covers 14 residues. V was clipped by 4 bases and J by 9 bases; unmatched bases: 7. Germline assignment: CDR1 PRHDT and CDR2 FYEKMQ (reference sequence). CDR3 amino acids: CASSSTGDFKKLFF. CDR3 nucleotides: TGTGCCAGCAGCTCGACAGGGGATTTCAAAAAACTGTTTTTT.

The CDR3 sequence is CSVEDPGGSDYGYTF. CDR3 sequence (DNA): TGCAGCGTTGAAGACCCCGGGGGGAGCGACTATGGCTACACCTTC. The chain is built from TRBV29-1 and TRBJ1-2; the D gene is possibly TRBD1 (5 bases). The CDR3 runs 15 residues. CDR1 and CDR2 from the germline V gene are SQVTM and ANQGSEA. Between the trimmed V and J ends, which lost 0 bases and 3 bases, there was a span of 14 bases.

CDR3 nucleotides: TGTGCCAGCAGCTTGGCCAGGGGTAATGAAAAACTGTTTTTT. Its protein product is CASSLARGNEKLFF. The chain couples TRBV7-9 to TRBJ1-4, with D tentatively TRBD1 (6 bases). Trimming removed 3 bases from V and 4 bases from J, with 9 bases in between. The CDR3 loop spans 14 amino acids. Germline CDR1 and CDR2: SEHNR and FQNEAQ (reference sequence).

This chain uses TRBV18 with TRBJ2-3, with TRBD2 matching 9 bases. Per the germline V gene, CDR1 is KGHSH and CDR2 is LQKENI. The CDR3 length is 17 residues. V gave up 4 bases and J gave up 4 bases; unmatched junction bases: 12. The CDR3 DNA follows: TGTGCCAGCTCACAGACAGTAGCGGGAGCGGGCGCAGATACGCAGTATTTT. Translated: CASSQTVAGAGADTQYF.

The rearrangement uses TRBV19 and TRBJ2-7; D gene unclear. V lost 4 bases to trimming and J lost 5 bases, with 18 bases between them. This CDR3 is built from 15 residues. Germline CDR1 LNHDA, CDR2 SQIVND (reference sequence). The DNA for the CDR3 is TGTGCCAGTAGTAATACGGCACCCCCCGTCCACGAGCAGTACTTC. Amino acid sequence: CASSNTAPPVHEQYF.

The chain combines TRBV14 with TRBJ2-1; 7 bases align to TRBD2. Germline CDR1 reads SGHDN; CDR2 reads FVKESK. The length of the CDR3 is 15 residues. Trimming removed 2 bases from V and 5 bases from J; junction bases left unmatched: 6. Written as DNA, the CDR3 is TGTGCCAGCAGCCAATGGGCGGGAGTTGACAATGAGCAGTTCTTC. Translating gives CASSQWAGVDNEQFF.

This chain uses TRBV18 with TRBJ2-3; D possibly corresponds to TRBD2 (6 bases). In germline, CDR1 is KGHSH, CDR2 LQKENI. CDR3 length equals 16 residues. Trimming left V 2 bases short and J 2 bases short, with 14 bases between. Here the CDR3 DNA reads TGTGCCAGCTCACCAATTAAGGGAGGATCCACAGATACGCAGTATTTT. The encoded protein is CASSPIKGGSTDTQYF.

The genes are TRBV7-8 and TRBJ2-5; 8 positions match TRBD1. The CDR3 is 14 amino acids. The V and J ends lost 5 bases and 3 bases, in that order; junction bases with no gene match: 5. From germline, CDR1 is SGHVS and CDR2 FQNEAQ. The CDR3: CASSTRTGKETQYF. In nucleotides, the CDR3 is TGTGCCAGCAGCACCCGGACAGGGAAAGAGACCCAGTACTTC.

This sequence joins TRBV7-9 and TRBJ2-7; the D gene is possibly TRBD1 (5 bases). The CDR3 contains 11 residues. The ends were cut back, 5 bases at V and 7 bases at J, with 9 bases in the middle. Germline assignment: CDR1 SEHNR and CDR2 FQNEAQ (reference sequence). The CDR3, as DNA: TGTGCCAGCAGCGCACGGACAGAGCAGTACTTC. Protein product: CASSARTEQYF.

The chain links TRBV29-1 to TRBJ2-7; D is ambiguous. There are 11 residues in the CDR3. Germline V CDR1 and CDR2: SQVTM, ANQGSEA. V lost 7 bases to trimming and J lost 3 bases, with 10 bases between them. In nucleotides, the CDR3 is TGCAGCGCCTGGGTAAACTACGAGCAGTACTTC. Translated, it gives CSAWVNYEQYF.

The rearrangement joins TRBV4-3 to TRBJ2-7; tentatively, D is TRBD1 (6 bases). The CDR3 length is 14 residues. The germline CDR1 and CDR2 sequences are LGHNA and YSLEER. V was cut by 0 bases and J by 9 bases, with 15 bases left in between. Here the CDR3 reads CASSQEVTGHGQYF. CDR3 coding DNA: TGCGCCAGCAGCCAAGAGGTGACAGGTCACGGGCAGTACTTC.